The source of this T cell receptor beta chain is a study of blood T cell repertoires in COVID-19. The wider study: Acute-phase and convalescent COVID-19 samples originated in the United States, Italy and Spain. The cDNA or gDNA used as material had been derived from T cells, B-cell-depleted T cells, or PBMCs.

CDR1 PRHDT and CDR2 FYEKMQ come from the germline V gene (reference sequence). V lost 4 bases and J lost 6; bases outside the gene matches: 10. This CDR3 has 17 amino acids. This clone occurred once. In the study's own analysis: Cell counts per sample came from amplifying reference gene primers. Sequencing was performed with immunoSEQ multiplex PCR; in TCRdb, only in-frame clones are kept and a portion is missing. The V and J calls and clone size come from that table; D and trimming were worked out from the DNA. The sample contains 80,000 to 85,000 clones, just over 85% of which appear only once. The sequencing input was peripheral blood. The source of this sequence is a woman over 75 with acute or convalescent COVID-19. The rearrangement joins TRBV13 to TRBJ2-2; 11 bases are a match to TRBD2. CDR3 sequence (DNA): TGTGCCAGCAGCTCGTTCCGACTAGCGGGAAGATCCGGGGAGCTGTTTTTT. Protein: CASSSFRLAGRSGELFF.